These 32 T cell receptor beta chains originate from one sample sequenced in a study of blood T cell repertoires in COVID-19. Produced via immunoSEQ multiplex PCR; TCRdb's table is partial and in-frame only. This table holds approximately 230,000 clones, approximately 82% found once. The material sequenced was PBMCs or T cells enriched from blood (not recorded which). These TCRs come from a man aged 40-55 years who had recovered from COVID-19.

This chain connects TRBV6-5 to TRBJ1-2; D gene unclear. The CDR3 length is 15 residues. Germline V gene data show CDR1 as MNHEY and CDR2 as SVGAGI. Trimming left V 10 bases short and J 3 bases short, with 21 bases between. CDR3 residues: CATGHGQTNDYGYTF. In DNA form, the CDR3 reads TGTGCCACCGGTCATGGGCAGACGAATGACTATGGCTACACCTTC.

This clone was observed a single time. The chain couples TRBV28 to TRBJ2-7; 7 positions agree with TRBD1. The CDR3 totals 14 residues. The V and J ends lost 6 bases and 3 bases, in that order; junction bases with no gene match: 8. Germline V gives CDR1 MDHEN, CDR2 SYDVKM. In nucleotides, the CDR3 is TGTGCCAGCAGAGCACAGGGGAGCGGCTACGAGCAGTACTTC. This codes for CASRAQGSGYEQYF.

The chain's CDR3 is CASSPIYTGELFF. CDR3 DNA sequence: TGTGCCAGCTCACCAATCTACACCGGGGAGCTGTTTTTT. V and J are TRBV18 and TRBJ2-2, with D unresolved. This CDR3 region has 13 residues. In germline, CDR1 is KGHSH, CDR2 LQKENI. The V gene lost 2 bases and the J gene lost 3 bases, with 4 bases spanning the gap.

This clone was found a few times. The chain employs TRBV7-2 and TRBJ2-7; the D gene is possibly TRBD2 (6 bases). V lost 4 bases, J lost 7 bases, and 14 bases lay in between. CDR1 is SGHTA and CDR2 is FQGNSA in the germline V gene. The CDR3 contains 13 residues. The CDR3 DNA follows: TGTGCCAGCAGCTCGGCCCTAGCGAGGGAGCAGTACTTC. This gives the protein CASSSALAREQYF.

The gene calls are TRBV19 and TRBJ1-5, with unresolved D. From germline, CDR1 is LNHDA and CDR2 SQIVND (reference sequence). The V and J ends lost 9 bases and 7 bases respectively, with 4 bases between them. The CDR3 runs 9 residues. The CDR3 is CARRQPQHF. CDR3 nucleotide sequence: TGTGCCAGACGGCAGCCCCAGCATTTT.

A single count supports this clone. The chain uses TRBV5-1 and TRBJ1-2, with 7 bases identical to TRBD1. This CDR3 has 14 residues. V was pared by 8 bases and J by 4 bases, with 11 bases of the junction left unmatched. Germline V gene lookup returns CDR1 SGHRS and CDR2 YFSETQ. CDR3 region: CASALMDRSYGYTF. CDR3 bases: TGCGCCAGTGCATTAATGGACAGGAGCTATGGCTACACCTTC.

This sequence joins TRBV12-3 or TRBV12-4 and TRBJ2-3; possibly TRBD2 for D (5 bases). Trimming removed 3 bases from V and 6 bases from J, with 10 bases in between. The CDR3 has 13 amino acids. CDR3 residues: CASSFFRGDTQYF. CDR3 DNA: TGTGCCAGCAGTTTCTTTAGAGGGGATACGCAGTATTTT.

The rearrangement joins TRBV27 to TRBJ1-5; D call uncertain. CDR3 size: 13 residues. The V gene's germline CDR1 is MNHEY and CDR2 SMNVEV (reference sequence). V shed 6 bases and J shed 9 bases, with 15 bases lying between them. The CDR3: CASSLGSSLPQHF. The CDR3 DNA reads as TGTGCCAGCAGCCTAGGCAGTTCACTGCCCCAGCATTTT.

Ten or more counts support this clone. Here the CDR3 DNA reads TGTGCCAGCACTCCCGGGGAAGGTCGCGGCTACACCTTC. This gives the protein CASTPGEGRGYTF. V usage is TRBV28 and J usage is TRBJ1-2, with D uncertain. Germline assignment: CDR1 MDHEN and CDR2 SYDVKM. The CDR3 is made up of 13 amino acids. The ends were cut back, 7 bases at V and 8 bases at J, with 17 bases in the middle.

The genes are TRBV30 and TRBJ1-1, with a weak D call TRBD1 (6 bases). Between the trimmed V and J ends, which lost 3 bases and 5 bases, there was a span of 25 bases. In germline, CDR1 is GTSNPN, CDR2 SVGIG (reference sequence). This CDR3 is built from 17 residues. The CDR3 is CAWSRPWGRHVETEAFF. The CDR3 nucleotides read TGTGCCTGGAGCCGGCCCTGGGGGCGACACGTGGAGACTGAAGCTTTCTTT.

The V gene is TRBV7-9, the J gene TRBJ2-3; D not certain. Germline values: CDR1 SEHNR, CDR2 FQNEAQ (reference sequence). The CDR3 runs 13 residues. The V end was cut by 4 bases, the J end by 4 bases, with 9 bases between. The CDR3 bases are TGTGCCAGCAGCTCCCCTGGGCCAGATACGCAGTATTTT. As protein: CASSSPGPDTQYF.

The V call is TRBV7-9, the J call TRBJ1-2; 9 bases are a match to TRBD1. CDR1 is SEHNR and CDR2 is FQNEAQ in the germline V gene (reference sequence). This CDR3 has 14 residues. V gave up 4 bases and J gave up 7 bases; unmatched junction bases: 7. CDR3 loop: CASSSPGQGFGYTF. The CDR3 coding sequence is TGTGCCAGCAGCTCCCCGGGACAGGGTTTTGGCTACACCTTC.

The chain joins TRBV7-3 to TRBJ2-5; possible D gene TRBD1, 5 bases. V was cut by 2 bases and J by 7 bases, with 11 bases left in between. This CDR3 region has 13 residues. The germline CDR1 and CDR2 sequences are SGHTA and FQGTGA. The DNA for the CDR3 is TGTGCCAGCAGCTTAGGGGCTAGTGGGACCCAGTACTTC. Encoded protein: CASSLGASGTQYF.

The rearrangement joins TRBV7-9 to TRBJ2-7; 8 nucleotides match TRBD2. CDR1 is SEHNR and CDR2 is FQNEAQ in the germline V gene (reference sequence). The V and J ends lost 4 bases and 2 bases, in that order; junction bases with no gene match: 7. The CDR3 runs to 15 residues. The CDR3 DNA reads as TGTGCCAGCAGCTCGGTTGAAGCGGGAGCCTACGAGCAGTACTTC. Protein: CASSSVEAGAYEQYF.

In its sample, this clone was seen many times. This sample includes further DNA sequences coding for the same CDR3. The genes are TRBV18 and TRBJ2-5, with 9 bases fitting TRBD1. There are 13 residues in the CDR3. The germline V gene encodes CDR1 KGHSH and CDR2 LQKENI. After removal of 3 bases from V and 4 bases from J, the junction contained 0 bases not matched to a gene. The chain's CDR3 is CASSPGQGETQYF. The CDR3 region has the DNA TGTGCCAGCTCACCGGGACAGGGAGAGACCCAGTACTTC.

This chain links TRBV30 with TRBJ2-2; no clear D. The germline V and J ends were trimmed by 0 bases and 8 bases, with 13 bases remaining between them. The CDR3 loop spans 14 amino acids. The germline CDR1 and CDR2 sequences are GTSNPN and SVGIG (reference sequence). In DNA form, the CDR3 reads TGTGCCTGGAGTGTACTTTTCGAGGAAGGGGAGCTGTTTTTT. Protein product: CAWSVLFEEGELFF.

This clone showed up just a few times. J is TRBJ2-1 and V is TRBV28, with 15 bases lining up with TRBD2. V was pared by 3 bases and J by 10 bases, with 4 bases of the junction left unmatched. Per germline, CDR1 MDHEN and CDR2 SYDVKM. The CDR3 spans 15 residues. CDR3 loop: CASSFGGLAGGEQFF. In DNA form, the CDR3 reads TGTGCCAGCAGTTTTGGGGGACTAGCGGGAGGAGAGCAGTTCTTC.

This sequence joins TRBV6-5 and TRBJ2-3, with 13 bases aligning to TRBD2. J was trimmed by 6 bases and V by 7 bases; bases with no gene match: 4. CDR3 size: 14 residues. From germline, CDR1 is MNHEY and CDR2 SVGAGI. In nucleotides, the CDR3 is TGTGCCAGCATAAGGACTAGCGGGAGCGATACGCAGTATTTT. Amino acid sequence: CASIRTSGSDTQYF.

V and J are TRBV18 and TRBJ1-2; D unresolved. The CDR3 loop spans 14 amino acids. Germline CDR1 KGHSH, CDR2 LQKENI. V lost 3 bases and J 7 bases, leaving 15 bases between the germline ends. DNA for the CDR3: TGTGCCAGCTCACCCCGGGGAGATGCAGTTGGCTACACCTTC. Encoded protein: CASSPRGDAVGYTF.

This clone appeared a few times. V and J are TRBV29-1 and TRBJ1-5; possible D gene TRBD1, 6 bases. Germline V gene sequence: CDR1 SQVTM, CDR2 ANQGSEA. Trimming removed 6 bases at V and 4 bases at J, with 13 bases between. CDR3 length: 13 amino acids. The CDR3 loop reads CSVSRGSNQPQHF. For the CDR3, the DNA is TGCAGCGTGAGCAGGGGTTCGAATCAGCCCCAGCATTTT. Full variable domain (outside the CDR3, taken from reference TRBV29-1 and TRBJ1-5): SAVISQKPSRDICQRGTSLTIQCQVDSQVTMMFWYRQQPGQSLTLIATANQGSEATYESGFVIDKFPISRPNLTFSTLTVSNMSPEDSSIYLCSVSRGSNQPQHFGDGTRLSIL.

The V and J genes are TRBV30 and TRBJ2-1; 10 nucleotides align to TRBD2. The CDR3 sequence is 14 residues long. Germline loops: CDR1 GTSNPN, CDR2 SVGIG (reference sequence). After removal of 4 bases from V and 7 bases from J, the junction contained 7 bases not matched to a gene. In DNA form, the CDR3 reads TGTGCCTGGAACTTAGCGGGAGGTAATAATGAGCAGTTCTTC. Residues: CAWNLAGGNNEQFF.

About this clone itself: The sample has other DNA sequences that encode this CDR3 too. The chain links TRBV5-1 to TRBJ1-5, with a weak D call TRBD1 (6 bases). The germline V gene encodes CDR1 SGHRS and CDR2 YFSETQ. The CDR3 extends over 14 amino acids. V lost 1 base, J lost 2 bases, and 7 bases lay in between. CDR3 protein: CASSLSGGNQPQHF. CDR3 DNA: TGCGCCAGCAGCTTGTCAGGGGGCAATCAGCCCCAGCATTTT.

V usage is TRBV9 and J usage is TRBJ2-7; 9 bases line up with TRBD2. The ends lost 3 bases at V and 0 bases at J; junction bases unmatched: 4. Germline V gives CDR1 SGDLS, CDR2 YYNGEE. This CDR3 has 15 residues. CDR3 nucleotide sequence: TGTGCCAGCAGCGCCTTAGCGGGGGACTCCTACGAGCAGTACTTC. It yields the protein CASSALAGDSYEQYF.

A word on this clone: The junction differs from germline at one of its ends, possibly a read error. V gene TRBV7-2 combines with J gene TRBJ1-1, with D hard to call. Germline V CDR1 and CDR2: SGHTA, FQGNSA. The CDR3 is made up of 11 amino acids. CDR3 DNA: TGTGCCAGCAGCTTCCAACCGACCCTGGAGTTT. Protein: CASSFQPTLEF.

The chain couples TRBV18 to TRBJ1-2; TRBD1 matches 7 bases. V lost 3 bases, J lost 3 bases, and 7 bases stayed unmatched. The germline V gene encodes CDR1 KGHSH and CDR2 LQKENI. This CDR3 has 15 amino acids. CDR3 residues: CASSPYRDRDYGYTF. The CDR3, as DNA: TGTGCCAGCTCACCCTACAGAGACAGGGACTATGGCTACACCTTC.

This sequence joins TRBV2 and TRBJ1-1; TRBD1 matches 9 bases. There are 15 residues in the CDR3. V shed 3 bases and J 1 base; nucleotides not matched to a gene: 3. CDR1 and CDR2 from the germline V gene are SNHLY and FYNNEI. CDR3 region: CASSEDRGRNTEAFF. CDR3 DNA sequence: TGTGCCAGCAGTGAGGACAGGGGAAGGAACACTGAAGCTTTCTTT.

In DNA, the CDR3 is TGTGCCAGCAGGATGGGACAGGGACGGGAGCAGTACTTC. Protein sequence: CASRMGQGREQYF. The chain employs TRBV6-5 and TRBJ2-7; 9 nucleotides match TRBD1. Germline V gene sequence: CDR1 MNHEY, CDR2 SVGAGI. The CDR3 loop spans 13 amino acids. V lost 6 bases, J lost 7 bases, and 7 bases stayed unmatched.

The chain links TRBV5-4 to TRBJ1-6, with 8 nucleotides matching TRBD1. This CDR3 has 17 amino acids. Unmatched junction bases numbered 11, after V lost 4 bases and J lost 5 bases. The V gene's germline CDR1 is SGHNT and CDR2 YYREEE (reference sequence). This chain's CDR3 is CASSRSTGGGDNSPLHF. CDR3 bases: TGTGCCAGCAGCCGTTCAACAGGGGGAGGGGATAATTCACCCCTCCACTTT.

This chain joins TRBV24-1 and TRBJ2-6; TRBD1 might be the D (5 bases). Germline CDR1 and CDR2: KGHDR and SFDVKD. Trimming left V 0 bases short and J 3 bases short, with 8 bases between. The CDR3 is 16 residues long. In nucleotides, the CDR3 is TGTGCCACCAGTGATTTGCAGGGCGATGGGGCCAACGTCCTGACTTTC. This translates into CATSDLQGDGANVLTF.

This chain's CDR3 is CASSVVGSYNEQFF. The CDR3 region has the DNA TGTGCCAGCTCAGTGGTTGGCAGCTACAATGAGCAGTTCTTC. The chain joins TRBV18 to TRBJ2-1, with D unclear. The length of the CDR3 is 14 residues. Germline assignment: CDR1 KGHSH and CDR2 LQKENI. The germline V and J ends were trimmed by 5 bases and 3 bases, with 11 bases remaining between them.

This clone was counted a few times. V is TRBV19 and J is TRBJ1-2, with 8 bases fitting TRBD1. Per the germline V gene, CDR1 is LNHDA and CDR2 is SQIVND (reference sequence). With V trimmed by 6 bases and J by 2 bases, 5 bases remained unmatched. The CDR3 is made up of 14 amino acids. The CDR3 is CASRQGGWNYGYTF. The CDR3 nucleotides read TGTGCCAGTAGACAGGGGGGATGGAACTATGGCTACACCTTC.

The chain carries TRBV6-1 and TRBJ1-2; D ambiguous. The V gene lost 1 base and the J gene lost 4 bases, with 10 bases spanning the gap. CDR1 MNHNS and CDR2 SASEGT come from the germline V gene. CDR3 length: 14 amino acids. The CDR3 spells CASSEGRKTYGYTF. As DNA, the CDR3 is TGTGCCAGCAGTGAAGGGCGGAAAACCTATGGCTACACCTTC.